This T cell receptor (beta chain) was sequenced during a study of T cell repertoires in cytomegalovirus infection. Study overall: A matching HLA type, together with CMV infection, was signaled by public TCR beta signatures. Study results and limitations: Frequencies of public TCR beta families were cumulated, and this identified carriers of CMV plus the relevant HLA. Ex vivo responses were dominated by HLA-C-restricted CMV-specific TCR beta clonotypes.

Using its own MiXCR run on the reads, TCRdb lists one record per CDR3 protein. The table shows about 340,000 distinct CDR3 sequences, with 29% occurring only once. As to this clonotype: Its antigen is currently unknown.

Germline trimming cut 5 bases from V and 7 bases from J; bases unmatched to any gene: 9. Germline CDR1 is SGHTA and CDR2 is FQGNSA. The CDR3 length is 16 residues. The TCR sequence derives from a human donor in good health (CMV status not recorded). Some clones in this sample may be carry-over from other donors' samples. This specimen consisted of cultured PBMCs, obtained from culture after CMV antigen stimulation. V and J are TRBV7-2 and TRBJ2-2; 11 bases match TRBD2. Written as DNA, the CDR3 is TGTGCCAGCAGCATATTCACTAGCGGGGGTGGCGGGGAGCTGTTTTTT. This sequence encodes CASSIFTSGGGGELFF.